A selection of T cell receptor beta chains follows, all from one sample in a study of cytomegalovirus exposure and HLA in healthy donors. This table comes from immunoSEQ multiplex PCR, and its TCRdb copy is limited to in-frame clones, with some not included. The sample includes 160,000 or so clones, around four fifths of them seen just once. Material for sequencing was PBMCs. The receptor set was obtained from a man aged 45-65 years in good health and CMV-seropositive. CDR3s include the opening cysteine and the closing phenylalanine or tryptophan. Rows give clone size only sometimes, using once, few, many, or a class for an expanded clone.

v_call	clone_size	cdr3_aa
TRBV19	.	CASSIGHASAQTQYF
TRBV7-9	.	CASSLYRGLFGDEKLFF
TRBV7-2	.	CASSLGLLANTGELFF
TRBV5-6	.	CASSSSGTSGNEQFF
TRBV28	.	CASESGTGASSGNTIYF
TRBV25-1	.	CASSDRGNTEAFF
TRBV11-3	.	CATQALTGELFF
TRBV28	.	CASSGPRVGYTF
TRBV11-2	.	CASSLDLVVETQYF
TRBV4-2	.	CASRDQGVNQPQHF
TRBV9	.	CASSFNFDSSTEAFF
TRBV6-5	.	CASSASGGAYGHTF
TRBV7-2	.	CASSSGGPYSNQPQHF
TRBV5-1	.	CASSTGTGNEKLFF
TRBV7-2	.	CASGTETNYGYTF
TRBV27	once	CASSSQVVAGEYEQYF
TRBV28	.	CASSLSQGSEQYF
TRBV2	once	CASREQQGSTEAFF
TRBV4-3	.	CASSQEAPLSADTQYF
TRBV5-1	.	CASSTDRGGYTEAFF
TRBV6-5	.	CASRKGSSGNTIYF
TRBV29-1	.	CSFSQGAVTDTQYF
TRBV27	.	CASRVGDRQETQYF
TRBV7-2	.	CASSWGQTNSPLHF
TRBV27	.	CASSNSGGGELFF
TRBV5-6	.	CASSVVVSGRAYNEQFF
TRBV28	once	CASSSGTGVYQETQYF
TRBV28	.	CASRGLNSPLHF
TRBV19	.	CASGDRGQNTEAFF
TRBV7-3	.	CASSSFVNTEAFF
TRBV14	.	CASSRIWGHSTDTQYF
TRBV5-6	.	CASSFDSRNTEAFF
TRBV25-1	once	CASSEVDRLATDTQYF
TRBV10-3	.	CAIQGNYGYTF
TRBV4-2	.	CASSQRAADPNEQFF
TRBV7-6	.	CASSYEQGSYGYTF